The present TCR beta chain was sequenced within a study of graft-versus-host responses after intestinal transplantation. As for the study in general: Transplants were multivisceral, liver-intestinal, or isolated intestinal. Each patient got anti-thymocyte globulin induction, then tacrolimus and steroids for roughly 3 years. Study-level points and caveats: Allograft graft-versus-host to host-versus-graft clonal ratios ran high in patients with graft-donor T cell macrochimerism. Early post-transplant declines in HvG were associated with peak levels of circulating GvH clones.

The table lists this clone with a few counts. What it binds is unknown. The repertoire was sequenced with immunoSEQ multiplex PCR; TCRdb's copy has only in-frame clones and lacks some. The repertoire holds some 39,000 clones, with over 85% as singletons. The sequence derives from a human patient who received an intestinal transplant, so some T cells may come from the graft donor. The source was PBMCs, collected 260 to 280 days after transplant.

CDR3 loop: CASHLTASYGYTF. The DNA of the CDR3 is TGTGCCAGCCACTTAACAGCGAGCTATGGCTACACCTTC. The rearrangement uses TRBV6-1 and TRBJ1-2; D unclear. The CDR3 runs to 13 residues. Germline assignment: CDR1 MNHNS and CDR2 SASEGT. V lost 8 bases and J lost 4, with 14 bases in between.